This TCR beta chain was obtained from a study of OX40 agonist ivuxolimab in advanced cancers. Study at large: Participants, 82.7% male, averaged roughly 60 years of age, ranging from roughly 23 to 90. The study, taken as a whole, reports: Both blood CD4+ and CD8+ T cells showed clonal growth by week 6 at 0.1 to 3.0 mg/kg.

This CDR3 region has 15 residues. Trimming shortened V by 2 bases and J by 3 bases, and 11 bases separated the two germline ends. CDR1 SGHTA and CDR2 FQGTGA come from the germline V gene. Points on this clone: Its specificity is unknown.

Baseline, cycle 4 day 1, and cycle 7 day 1 were the blood sampling points. Only in-frame clones appear in the TCRdb table, and some are missing; sequencing was by immunoSEQ multiplex PCR. The sample includes 65,000 to 75,000 clones, around 84% seen only once; the top ten take around 2%. The source is an adult with an advanced solid tumor such as melanoma, head and neck, liver or kidney cancer. J is TRBJ2-1 and V is TRBV7-3, with D maybe TRBD2 (5 bases). Sequences were derived from CD4+ or CD8+ T cells sorted from blood, sampled in a trial of the OX40 agonist ivuxolimab. Here the CDR3 reads CASSLSTGNYNEQFF. The CDR3 DNA is TGTGCCAGCAGCTTATCCACGGGAAACTACAATGAGCAGTTCTTC.